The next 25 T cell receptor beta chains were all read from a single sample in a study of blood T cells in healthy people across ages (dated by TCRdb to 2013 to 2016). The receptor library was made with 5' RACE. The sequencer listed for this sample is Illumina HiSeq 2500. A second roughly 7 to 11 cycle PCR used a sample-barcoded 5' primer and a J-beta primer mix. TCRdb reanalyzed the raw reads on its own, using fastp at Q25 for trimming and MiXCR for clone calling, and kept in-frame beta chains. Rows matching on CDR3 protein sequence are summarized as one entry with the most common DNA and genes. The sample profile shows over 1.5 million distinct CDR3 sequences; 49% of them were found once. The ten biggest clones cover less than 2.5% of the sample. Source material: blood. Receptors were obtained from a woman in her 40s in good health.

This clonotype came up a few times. Here the CDR3 DNA reads TGTGCCAGCAGTGCCTCAGGGGTGTATTTT. It encodes CASSASGVYF. V is TRBV6-1 and J is TRBJ2-3, with D possibly being TRBD1 (6 bases). V lost 4 bases, J lost 14 bases, and 10 bases lay in between. This CDR3 has 10 residues. Germline V gene data show CDR1 as MNHNS and CDR2 as SASEGT.

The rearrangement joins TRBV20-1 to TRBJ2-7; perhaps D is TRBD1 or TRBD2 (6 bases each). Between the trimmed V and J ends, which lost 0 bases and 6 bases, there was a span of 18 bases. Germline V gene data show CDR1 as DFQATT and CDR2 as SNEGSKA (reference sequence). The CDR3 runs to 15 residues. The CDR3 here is CSARDGRRGVSEQYV. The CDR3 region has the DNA TGCAGTGCTAGAGATGGTAGAAGGGGGGTGTCCGAGCAGTACGTC.

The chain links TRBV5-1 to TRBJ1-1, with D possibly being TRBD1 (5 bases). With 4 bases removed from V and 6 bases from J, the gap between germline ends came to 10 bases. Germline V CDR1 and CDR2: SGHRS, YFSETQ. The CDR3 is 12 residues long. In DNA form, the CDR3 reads TGCGCCAGCAGCGGGGACCGCGCTGAAGCTTTCTTT. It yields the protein CASSGDRAEAFF.

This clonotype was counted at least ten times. CDR3 region: CASSQDGYNEQFF. For the CDR3, the DNA is TGCGCCAGCAGCCAAGATGGGTACAATGAGCAGTTCTTC. The rearrangement uses TRBV4-3 and TRBJ2-1, with D uncertain. This CDR3 is 13 amino acids long. Germline V lookup: CDR1 LGHNA, CDR2 YSLEER. V dropped 0 bases and J dropped 4 bases, with 4 bases sitting between them.

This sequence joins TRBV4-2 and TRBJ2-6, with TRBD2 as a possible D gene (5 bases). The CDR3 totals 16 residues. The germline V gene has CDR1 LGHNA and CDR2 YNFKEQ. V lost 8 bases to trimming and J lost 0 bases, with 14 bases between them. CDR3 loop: CASGRTSSSGANVLTF. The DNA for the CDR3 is TGTGCCAGCGGACGGACTTCCAGCTCTGGGGCCAACGTCCTGACTTTC.

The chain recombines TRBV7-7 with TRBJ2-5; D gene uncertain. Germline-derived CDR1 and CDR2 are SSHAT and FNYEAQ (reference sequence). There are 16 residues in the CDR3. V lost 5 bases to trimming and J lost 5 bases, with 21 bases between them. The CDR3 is CASSRMGPKDGETQYF. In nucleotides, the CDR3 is TGTGCCAGCAGCCGGATGGGCCCCAAGGATGGCGAGACCCAGTACTTC.

The CDR3 reads CASSPLPGQADDNGNIQYF. In DNA, the CDR3 is TGTGCCAGCAGCCCTCTCCCCGGACAGGCGGATGATAACGGGAACATTCAGTACTTC. The chain recombines TRBV11-2 with TRBJ2-4, with TRBD1 matching over 7 bases. Germline assignment: CDR1 SGHAT and CDR2 FQNNGV. The CDR3 has 19 amino acids. V was clipped by 5 bases and J by 7 bases; unmatched bases: 23.

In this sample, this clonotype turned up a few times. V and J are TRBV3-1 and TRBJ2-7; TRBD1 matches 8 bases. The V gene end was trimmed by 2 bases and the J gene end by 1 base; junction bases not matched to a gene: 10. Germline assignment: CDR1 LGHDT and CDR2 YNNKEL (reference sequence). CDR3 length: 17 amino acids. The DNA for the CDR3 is TGTGCCAGCAGCCAACCCAACAGGGGGGCCAGATCCTACGAGCAGTACTTC. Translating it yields CASSQPNRGARSYEQYF.

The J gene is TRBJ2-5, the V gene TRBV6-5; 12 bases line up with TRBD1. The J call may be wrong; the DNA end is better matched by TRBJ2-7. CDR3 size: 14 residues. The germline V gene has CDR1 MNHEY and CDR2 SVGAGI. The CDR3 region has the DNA TGTGCCAGCATCCCGGGACAGGGGGCCGGCGAGCAGTACTTC. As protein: CASIPGQGAGEQYF.

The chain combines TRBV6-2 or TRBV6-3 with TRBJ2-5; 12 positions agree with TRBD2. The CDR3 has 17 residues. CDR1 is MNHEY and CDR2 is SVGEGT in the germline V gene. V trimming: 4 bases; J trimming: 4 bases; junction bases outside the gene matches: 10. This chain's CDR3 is CASSFNTGLAGIETQYF. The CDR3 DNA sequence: TGTGCCAGCAGTTTCAACACAGGACTAGCGGGGATAGAGACCCAGTACTTC.

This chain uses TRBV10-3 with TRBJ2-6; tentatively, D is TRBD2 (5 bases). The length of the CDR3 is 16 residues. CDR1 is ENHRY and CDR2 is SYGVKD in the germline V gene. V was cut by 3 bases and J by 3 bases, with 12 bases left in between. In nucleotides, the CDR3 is TGTGCCATCAGTGATGGGAGCGAAGTTGGGGCCAACGTCCTGACTTTC. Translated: CAISDGSEVGANVLTF.

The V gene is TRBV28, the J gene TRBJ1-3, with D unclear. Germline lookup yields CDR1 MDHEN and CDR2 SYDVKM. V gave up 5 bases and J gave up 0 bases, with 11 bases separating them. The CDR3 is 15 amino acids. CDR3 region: CASSTPTSSGNTIYF. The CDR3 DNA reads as TGTGCCAGCAGTACCCCGACAAGCTCTGGAAACACCATATATTTT.

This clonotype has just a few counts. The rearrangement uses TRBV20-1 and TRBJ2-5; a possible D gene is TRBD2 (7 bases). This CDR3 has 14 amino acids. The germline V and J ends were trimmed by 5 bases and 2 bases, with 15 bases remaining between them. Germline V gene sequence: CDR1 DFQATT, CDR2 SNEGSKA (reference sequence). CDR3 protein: CSAPPGGLQETQYF. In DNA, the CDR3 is TGCAGTGCTCCCCCCGGGGGGCTACAAGAGACCCAGTACTTC.

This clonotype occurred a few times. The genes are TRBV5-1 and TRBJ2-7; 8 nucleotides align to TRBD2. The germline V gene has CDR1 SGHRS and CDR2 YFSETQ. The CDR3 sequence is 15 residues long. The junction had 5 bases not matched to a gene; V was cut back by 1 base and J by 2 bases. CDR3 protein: CASSLIAGSTYEQYF. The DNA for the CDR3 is TGCGCCAGCAGCTTGATAGCGGGGAGCACCTACGAGCAGTACTTC. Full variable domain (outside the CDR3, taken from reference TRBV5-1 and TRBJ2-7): KAGVTQTPRYLIKTRGQQVTLSCSPISGHRSVSWYQQTPGQGLQFLFEYFSETQRNKGNFPGRFSGRQFSNSRSEMNVSTLELGDSALYLCASSLIAGSTYEQYFGPGTRLTVT.

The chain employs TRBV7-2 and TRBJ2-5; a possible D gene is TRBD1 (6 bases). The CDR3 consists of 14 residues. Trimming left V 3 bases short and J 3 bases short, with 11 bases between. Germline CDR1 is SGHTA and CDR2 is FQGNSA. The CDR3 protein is CASSFTGFEETQYF. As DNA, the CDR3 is TGTGCCAGCAGCTTTACAGGGTTCGAAGAGACCCAGTACTTC.

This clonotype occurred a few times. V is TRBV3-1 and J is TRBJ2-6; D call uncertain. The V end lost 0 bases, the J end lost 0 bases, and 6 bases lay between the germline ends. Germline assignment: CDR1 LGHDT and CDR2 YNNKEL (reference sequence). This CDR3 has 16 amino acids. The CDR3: CASSQEIASGANVLTF. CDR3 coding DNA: TGTGCCAGCAGCCAAGAAATAGCCTCTGGGGCCAACGTCCTGACTTTC.

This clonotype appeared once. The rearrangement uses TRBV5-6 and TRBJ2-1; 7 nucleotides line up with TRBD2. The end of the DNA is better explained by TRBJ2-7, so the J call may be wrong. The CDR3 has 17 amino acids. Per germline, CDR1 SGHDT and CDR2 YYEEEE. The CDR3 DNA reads TGTGCCAGCAGCTTGGTGGGGCGAGCTAGCGGCTACAATGAGCAGTACTTC. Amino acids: CASSLVGRASGYNEQYF.

The CDR3 DNA reads TGTGCCAGTAGCAGACTAGCGGGGCCCCCCTACAATGAGCAGTTCTTC. Translated, it gives CASSRLAGPPYNEQFF. The rearrangement links TRBV19 to TRBJ2-1, with TRBD2 identical over 11 bases. The CDR3 runs to 16 residues. From germline, CDR1 is LNHDA and CDR2 SQIVND (reference sequence). V was clipped by 6 bases and J by 2 bases; unmatched bases: 6.

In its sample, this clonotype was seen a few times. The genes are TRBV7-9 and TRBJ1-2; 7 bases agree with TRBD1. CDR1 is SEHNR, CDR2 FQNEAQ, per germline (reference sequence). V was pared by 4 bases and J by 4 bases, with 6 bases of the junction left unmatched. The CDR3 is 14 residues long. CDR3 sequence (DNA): TGTGCCAGCAGCTCACAGGGGAGTGGCTATGGCTACACCTTC. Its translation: CASSSQGSGYGYTF.

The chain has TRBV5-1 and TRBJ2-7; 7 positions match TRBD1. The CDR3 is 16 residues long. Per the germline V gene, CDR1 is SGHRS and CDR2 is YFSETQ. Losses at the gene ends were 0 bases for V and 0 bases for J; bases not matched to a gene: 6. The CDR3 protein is CASSLEGAVSSYEQYF. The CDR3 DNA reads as TGCGCCAGCAGCTTGGAGGGGGCAGTAAGCTCCTACGAGCAGTACTTC.

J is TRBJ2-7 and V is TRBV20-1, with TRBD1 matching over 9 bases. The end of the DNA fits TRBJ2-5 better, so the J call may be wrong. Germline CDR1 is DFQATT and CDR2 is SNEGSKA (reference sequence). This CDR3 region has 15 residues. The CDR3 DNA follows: TGCAGTGCTAGGGCAACTCGGACAGGGGAAGAGACCCAGTACTTC. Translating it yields CSARATRTGEETQYF.

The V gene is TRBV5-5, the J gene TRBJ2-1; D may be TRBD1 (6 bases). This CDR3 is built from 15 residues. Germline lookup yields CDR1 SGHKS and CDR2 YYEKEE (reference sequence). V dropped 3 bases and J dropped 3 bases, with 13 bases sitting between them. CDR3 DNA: TGTGCCAGCAGCTGGATACAGGGAAGCTACAATGAGCAGTTCTTC. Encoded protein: CASSWIQGSYNEQFF.

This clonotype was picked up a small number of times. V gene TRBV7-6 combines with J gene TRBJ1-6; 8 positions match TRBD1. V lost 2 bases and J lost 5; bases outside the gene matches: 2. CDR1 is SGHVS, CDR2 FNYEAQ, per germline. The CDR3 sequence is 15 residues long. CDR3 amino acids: CASSLRTGNNSPLHF. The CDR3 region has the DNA TGTGCCAGCAGCTTACGGACAGGGAATAATTCACCCCTCCACTTT.

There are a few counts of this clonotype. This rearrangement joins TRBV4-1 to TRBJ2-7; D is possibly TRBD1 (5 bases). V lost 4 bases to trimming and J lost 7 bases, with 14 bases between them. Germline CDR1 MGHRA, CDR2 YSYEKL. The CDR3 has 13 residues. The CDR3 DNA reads TGCGCCAGCAGCCCGGACACGTTAGGAGAGCAGTACTTC. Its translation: CASSPDTLGEQYF.

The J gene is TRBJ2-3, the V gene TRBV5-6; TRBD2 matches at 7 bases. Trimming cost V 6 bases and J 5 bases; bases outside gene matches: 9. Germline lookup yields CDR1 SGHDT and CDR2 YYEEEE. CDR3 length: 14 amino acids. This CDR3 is CASIVRPGGDTQYF. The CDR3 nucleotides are TGTGCCAGCATCGTACGTCCGGGGGGAGATACGCAGTATTTT. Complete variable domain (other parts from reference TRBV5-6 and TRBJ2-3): DAGVTQSPTHLIKTRGQQVTLRCSPKSGHDTVSWYQQALGQGPQFIFQYYEEEERQRGNFPDRFSGHQFPNYSSELNVNALLLGDSALYLCASIVRPGGDTQYFGPGTRLTVL.